The source of this T cell receptor beta chain is a study of shared clonotypes between healthy human individuals. Findings and caveats of the study: Naive subsets usually exceeded memory subsets in estimated richness. Sorted-subset samples were not fully sequenced, rarefaction indicated.

In the case of this clone: Antigen: not known.

Recent acute infections and vaccinations were absent in the healthy HIV-negative adult donors. Deep level was the assay's run setting. Data came from immunoSEQ multiplex PCR; TCRdb stores just in-frame clones and leaves some out. The sample has 1.6 million or so clones; roughly 98.5% are singletons. Sequencing used naive CD4+ T cells sorted from blood. Subset noted: CD45RA+ positively selected. The source is a man aged 25 to 45 in good health.

In nucleotides, the CDR3 is TGTGCCAGCAGCCGAACAAAATACGGGGCTTTCTTT. As protein: CASSRTKYGAFF. The chain uses TRBV7-9 and TRBJ1-1; no clear D. Trimming removed 5 bases from V and 11 bases from J, with 15 bases in between. The germline CDR1 and CDR2 sequences are SEHNR and FQNEAQ (reference sequence). CDR3 length equals 12 residues.